This is a list of T cell receptor beta chains from one sample in a study of blood T cell repertoires in COVID-19. The table came from immunoSEQ multiplex PCR; TCRdb's copy has only in-frame clones and leaves some out. This sample has around 250,000 clones, with 86% found just once. The sequenced material came from peripheral blood. The receptors originated from a young man with active or convalescent COVID-19. Both conserved end residues are part of each CDR3. A D gene is named only where the DNA matches it firmly. Clone size, where shown, is once, few, many, or a class for clones that have expanded.

-	13	TRBV12-3/TRBV12-4	-	TRBJ1-2	CASSKQPNYGYTF	TGTGCCAGCAGTAAACAGCCTAACTATGGCTACACCTTC
TRBD2	16	TRBV4-2	-	TRBJ2-3	CASSQEASGGADTQYF	TGTGCCAGCAGCCAAGAAGCCAGCGGGGGGGCAGATACGCAGTATTTT
TRBD2	16	TRBV18	-	TRBJ2-1	CASSPPGLAGDSEQFF	TGTGCCAGCTCACCGCCGGGACTAGCGGGAGACAGTGAGCAGTTCTTC
TRBD2	15	TRBV4-2	-	TRBJ2-3	CASSQIRGGPDTQYF	TGTGCCAGCAGCCAAATCCGCGGGGGGCCAGATACGCAGTATTTT
TRBD2	16	TRBV6-2/TRBV6-3	-	TRBJ2-1	CASSYSATGGPDEQFF	TGTGCCAGCAGTTACTCGGCGACGGGAGGGCCCGATGAGCAGTTCTTC
-	13	TRBV10-2	-	TRBJ1-5	CASRGDTGRPQHF	TGCGCCAGCAGAGGGGACACCGGAAGGCCCCAGCATTTT
TRBD2	18	TRBV11-3	-	TRBJ2-3	CASSLDPLAGSRTDTQYF	TGTGCCAGCAGCTTGGACCCCCTAGCGGGGTCCCGCACAGATACGCAGTATTTT
TRBD1	14	TRBV19	-	TRBJ2-7	CASSEVDRAYEQYF	TGTGCCAGTTCGGAGGTGGACAGGGCCTACGAGCAGTACTTC
-	17	TRBV27	-	TRBJ2-4	CASSLSLGVVAKNIQYF	TGTGCCAGCAGTTTATCGTTAGGGGTTGTGGCCAAAAACATTCAGTACTTC
-	12	TRBV6-5	-	TRBJ2-5	CASASPGETQYF	TGTGCCAGCGCGTCGCCAGGAGAGACCCAGTACTTC
-	12	TRBV7-6	-	TRBJ2-1	CATKPQGDEQFF	TGTGCCACCAAACCACAGGGAGATGAGCAGTTCTTC
-	13	TRBV12-3/TRBV12-4	-	TRBJ2-7	CASREGSGIEQYF	TGTGCCAGCAGGGAAGGGTCCGGGATCGAGCAGTACTTC
TRBD1	15	TRBV4-3	few	TRBJ1-6	CASRPGQGDNSPLHF	TGCGCCAGCAGACCTGGACAGGGGGATAATTCACCCCTCCACTTT
TRBD1	11	TRBV11-3	-	TRBJ2-5	CASSPGTVQYF	TGTGCCAGCAGCCCAGGGACAGTCCAGTACTTC
TRBD2	19	TRBV18	-	TRBJ2-3	CASSRNARSSGGYTDTQYF	TGTGCCAGCTCACGAAACGCCCGATCTAGCGGGGGATACACAGATACGCAGTATTTT
TRBD1	16	TRBV5-4	few	TRBJ1-6	CASSSGGSSYNSPLHF	TGTGCCAGCAGCTCAGGGGGTAGCTCCTATAATTCACCCCTCCACTTT
TRBD2	18	TRBV20-1	-	TRBJ2-1	CSASTTSGRLGPYNEQFF	TGCAGTGCTAGTACGACTAGCGGGAGGCTTGGACCCTACAATGAGCAGTTCTTC
-	14	TRBV19	-	TRBJ2-7	CASAPAGVDGEQYF	TGTGCCAGTGCTCCGGCGGGCGTGGATGGCGAGCAGTACTTC
TRBD1	18	TRBV4-3	-	TRBJ2-6	CASSQDKGAEAGANVLTF	TGCGCCAGCAGCCAAGATAAGGGGGCAGAGGCTGGGGCCAACGTCCTGACTTTC
-	15	TRBV6-5	once	TRBJ2-3	CASSQRQGGTDTQYF	TGTGCCAGCAGTCAGCGCCAAGGGGGCACAGATACGCAGTATTTT
TRBD2	17	TRBV4-1	-	TRBJ2-1	CASSQVSSGSSYNEQFF	TGCGCCAGCAGCCAAGTTTCTAGCGGGAGCTCCTACAATGAGCAGTTCTTC
-	14	TRBV11-2	few	TRBJ1-6	CASMREINASPLHF	TGTGCCAGCATGAGGGAAATCAATGCTTCACCCCTCCACTTT
-	12	TRBV20-1	-	TRBJ2-3	CSASTNTDTQYF	TGCAGTGCTAGTACTAACACAGATACGCAGTATTTT
-	11	TRBV25-1	-	TRBJ1-1	CASSELTEAFF	TGTGCCAGCAGTGAACTTACTGAAGCTTTCTTT
TRBD2	15	TRBV27	-	TRBJ2-1	CASSFAGLGLNEQFF	TGTGCCAGCAGTTTTGCGGGACTAGGATTGAATGAGCAGTTCTTC
-	17	TRBV1	-	TRBJ2-3	CTSSQDPRGTHTDTQYF	TGCACCAGCAGCCAAGATCCCAGGGGCACACACACAGATACGCAGTATTTT
-	12	TRBV6-5	few	TRBJ1-6	CASRQYNSPLHF	TGTGCCAGCAGACAATATAATTCACCCCTCCACTTT
-	14	TRBV27	-	TRBJ2-3	CASSFGGSTDTQYF	TGTGCCAGCAGTTTTGGGGGGAGCACAGATACGCAGTATTTT
TRBD2	16	TRBV5-1	-	TRBJ2-6	CASSGPGGSGANVLTF	TGCGCCAGCAGCGGTCCGGGAGGTTCTGGGGCCAACGTCCTGACTTTC
-	13	TRBV7-8	-	TRBJ2-7	CASSLVSRYEQYF	TGTGCCAGCAGCTTAGTCTCGAGGTACGAGCAGTACTTC
TRBD2	14	TRBV5-1	-	TRBJ2-2	CASSPGLESGELFF	TGCGCCAGCAGCCCTGGACTAGAGTCCGGGGAGCTGTTTTTT
-	13	TRBV30	-	TRBJ2-5	CAWSVGTQATQYF	TGTGCCTGGAGTGTGGGTACCCAGGCGACCCAGTACTTC
TRBD1	15	TRBV28	-	TRBJ1-5	CASSSLRGQHQPQHF	TGTGCCAGCAGTTCCCTCAGGGGGCAGCATCAGCCCCAGCATTTT
TRBD1	16	TRBV5-1	-	TRBJ2-1	CASSLDGQGPYNEQFF	TGCGCCAGCAGCTTGGATGGACAGGGGCCCTACAATGAGCAGTTCTTC
-	16	TRBV27	-	TRBJ1-6	CASSLSGDLYNSPLHF	TGTGCCAGCAGTTTATCCGGGGATCTCTATAATTCACCCCTCCACTTT
TRBD1	20	TRBV19	-	TRBJ1-5	CASSTRQGEAGGYSNQPQHF	TGTGCCAGTAGCACCAGACAGGGAGAGGCCGGGGGATATAGCAATCAGCCCCAGCATTTT
-	11	TRBV29-1	-	TRBJ2-7	CSVKSGDEQYF	TGCAGCGTTAAGTCGGGGGACGAGCAGTACTTC
-	13	TRBV9	-	TRBJ2-7	CASSVSTRYEQYF	TGTGCCAGCAGCGTGTCTACCCGTTACGAGCAGTACTTC
-	16	TRBV21-1	-	TRBJ2-5	CASSKEGSAGDETQYF	TGTGCCAGCAGCAAAGAAGGGTCGGCGGGTGATGAGACCCAGTACTTC
-	13	TRBV5-4	-	TRBJ2-3	CASSQQGPDTQYF	TGTGCCAGCAGTCAACAGGGCCCAGATACGCAGTATTTT